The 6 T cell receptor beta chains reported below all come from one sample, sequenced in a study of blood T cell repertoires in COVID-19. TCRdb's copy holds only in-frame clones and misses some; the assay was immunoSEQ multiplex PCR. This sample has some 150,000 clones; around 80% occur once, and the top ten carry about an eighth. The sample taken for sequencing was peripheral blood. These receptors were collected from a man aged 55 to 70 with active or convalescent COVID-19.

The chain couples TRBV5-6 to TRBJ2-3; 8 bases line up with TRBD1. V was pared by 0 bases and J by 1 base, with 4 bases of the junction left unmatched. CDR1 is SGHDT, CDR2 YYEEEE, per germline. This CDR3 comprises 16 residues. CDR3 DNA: TGTGCCAGCAGCTTGGATGGCAGGGGGCGCACAGATACGCAGTATTTT. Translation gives CASSLDGRGRTDTQYF.

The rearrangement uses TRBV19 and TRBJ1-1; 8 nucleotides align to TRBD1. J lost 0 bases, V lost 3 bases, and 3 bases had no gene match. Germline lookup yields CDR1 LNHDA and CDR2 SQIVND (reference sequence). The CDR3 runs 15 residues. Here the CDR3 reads CASSILGQVNTEAFF. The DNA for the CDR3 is TGTGCCAGTAGTATCTTGGGACAGGTGAACACTGAAGCTTTCTTT.

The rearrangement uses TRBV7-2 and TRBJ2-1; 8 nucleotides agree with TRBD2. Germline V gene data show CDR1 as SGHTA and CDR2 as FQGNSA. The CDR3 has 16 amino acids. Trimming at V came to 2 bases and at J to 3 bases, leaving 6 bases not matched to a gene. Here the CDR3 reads CASSLSGTRRYNEQFF. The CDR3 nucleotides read TGTGCCAGCAGCTTATCCGGGACTAGACGCTACAATGAGCAGTTCTTC. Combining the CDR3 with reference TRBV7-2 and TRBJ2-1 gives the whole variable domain GAGVSQSPSNKVTEKGKDVELRCDPISGHTALYWYRQSLGQGLEFLIYFQGNSAPDKSGLPSDRFSAERTGGSVSTLTIQRTQQEDSAVYLCASSLSGTRRYNEQFFGPGTRLTVL.

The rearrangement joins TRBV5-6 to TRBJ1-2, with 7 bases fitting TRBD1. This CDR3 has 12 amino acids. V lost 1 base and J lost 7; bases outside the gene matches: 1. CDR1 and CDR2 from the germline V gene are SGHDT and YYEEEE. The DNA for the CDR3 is TGTGCCAGCAGCTTGTCAGGGGGTGGCTACACCTTC. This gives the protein CASSLSGGGYTF.

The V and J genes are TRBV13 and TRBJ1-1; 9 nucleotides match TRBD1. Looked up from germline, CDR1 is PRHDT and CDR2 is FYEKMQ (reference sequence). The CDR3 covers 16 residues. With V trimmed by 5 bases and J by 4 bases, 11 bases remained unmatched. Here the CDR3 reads CASSPGTGYGGTEAFF. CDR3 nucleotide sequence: TGTGCCAGCAGCCCCGGGACAGGGTACGGCGGCACTGAAGCTTTCTTT. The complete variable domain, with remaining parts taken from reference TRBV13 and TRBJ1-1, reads AAGVIQSPRHLIKEKRETATLKCYPIPRHDTVYWYQQGPGQDPQFLISFYEKMQSDKGSIPDRFSAQQFSDYHSELNMSSLELGDSALYFCASSPGTGYGGTEAFFGQGTRLTVV.

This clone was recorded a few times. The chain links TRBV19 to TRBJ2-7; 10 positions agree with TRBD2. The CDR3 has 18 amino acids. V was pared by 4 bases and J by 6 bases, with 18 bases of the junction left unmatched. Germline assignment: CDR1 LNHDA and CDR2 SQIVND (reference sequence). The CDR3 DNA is TGTGCCAGTAGTAGGGTGAGACTAGCGGGCGCAGAGAGTGGCGAGCAGTACTTC. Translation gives CASSRVRLAGAESGEQYF.